The 24 T cell receptor delta chains below were found in one sample sequenced in a study of γδ T cells in repeated Plasmodium falciparum infection. TCRdb fed the multiplex PCR reads into CATT to redo clone calling. Here the sample spans about 48,000 delta-chain clones, 1.6% being singletons. Bulk repertoires came from Vgamma9/Vdelta2+ or Vdelta2-negative gammadelta T cells flow-sorted from PBMC. Sequencing used gamma-delta T cells from blood. The receptor source for this set is a pool of human donors (malaria-infected and uninfected, not separated).

This clone was seen only a few times. TCRdb assigns this DNA the protein of a much larger clone, which departs from its translation at residue 11; this likely reflects a read error, and the protein shown comes from translating the DNA. This chain uses TRDV1 with TRDJ1, with D possibly matching TRDD2 (5 bases). V dropped 5 bases and J dropped 4 bases, with 26 bases sitting between them. The V gene's germline CDR1 is TSWWSYY and CDR2 QGS. The CDR3 extends over 18 amino acids. Written as DNA, the CDR3 is TGTGCTCTTGGGAAGCCCATTCCTCCGCGGGCGCCTCTCGATAAACTCATCTTT. Protein: CALGKPIPPRAPLDKLIF.

This clone was detected many times. TCRdb shows a much larger clone's protein in place of this DNA's translation, and the two differ at residue 11, likely through a read error; the protein shown is translated from the DNA. The rearrangement uses TRDV1 and TRDJ1; tentative D call: TRDD3 (5 bases). The germline V and J ends were trimmed by 0 bases and 7 bases, with 18 bases remaining between them. CDR1 is TSWWSYY and CDR2 is QGS in the germline V gene. This CDR3 has 16 amino acids. The CDR3 DNA is TGTGCTCTTGGGGAACTGGCCGGTCTACTGGTGGCTAAACTCATCTTT. Its protein product is CALGELAGLLVAKLIF.

As to this clone: TCRdb assigns this DNA the protein of a much larger clone, which departs from its translation at residue 6; this likely reflects a read error, and the protein shown comes from translating the DNA. V is TRDV2 and J is TRDJ1, with 7 positions matching TRDD3. Matching the DNA to germline supplied the J gene, which TCRdb does not give. With V trimmed by 3 bases and J by 8 bases, 26 bases remained unmatched. Germline V CDR1 and CDR2: GEAIGNYY, EKD. This CDR3 region has 19 residues. In DNA, the CDR3 is TGTGCCTGTGACGCCACGCCTACTGGGGACCGAATAATGGGGGAGAAACTCATCTTT. It translates to CACDATPTGDRIMGEKLIF.

There are a few counts of this clone. This sequence is one base from a far larger clone and is likely a read error. Other nucleotide sequences in the sample specify the same CDR3. The V gene call reads TRDV1; no J gene was called; the D call TRDD3 from the table was never checked on the DNA. The V gene's germline CDR1 is TSWWSYY and CDR2 QGS. The CDR3 contains 19 residues. The CDR3 DNA is TGTGCTCTTGGGATCCTTTCCCGTACTGGGGGATGCGACACCGATAAACTCATCTTC. Protein: CALGILSRTGGCDTDKLIF.

This clone is medium-sized. Other DNA sequences in this specimen translate into the identical CDR3. This chain uses TRDV1 with TRDJ1; the D is unclear. V gave up 2 bases and J gave up 6 bases, with 19 bases separating them. Germline V gene data show CDR1 as TSWWSYY and CDR2 as QGS. The CDR3 sequence is 16 residues long. The CDR3 loop reads CALGENFGLRFNKLIF. CDR3 coding DNA: TGTGCTCTTGGGGAAAATTTCGGGCTGAGATTCAATAAACTCATCTTT.

This clone was seen a handful of times. With a far larger clone one base away, a read error is the likely cause. Other DNA variants within this sample encode the same CDR3. The V gene was identified as TRDV1, while no J gene was called; TRDD3, the D gene given by the table, was not confirmed from the DNA. The CDR3 consists of 14 residues. CDR1 and CDR2 from the germline V gene are TSWWSYY and QGS. CDR3 in DNA: TGTGCTCTTGGGGAACACCTGGGGGACTCGGTGCTCATCTTT. It yields the protein CALGEHLGDSVLIF.

This clone was recorded at least ten times. This chain's CDR3 is CACDSWGIPGELIF. As DNA, the CDR3 is TGTGCCTGTGACTCTTGGGGGATACCGGGGGAACTCATCTTT. The chain couples TRDV2 to TRDJ1, with 10 bases aligning to TRDD3. Trimming took 3 bases from V and 9 from J; bases not matched to a gene: 9. Germline CDR1 is GEAIGNYY and CDR2 is EKD. CDR3 length: 14 amino acids.

The table lists this clone with a few counts. The TCRdb protein, from a much larger clone, departs from this DNA's translation at residue 19, likely by read error; the protein shown derives from the DNA. CDR3: CALGNQAFLLPGGYRFQNADKLIF. In nucleotides, the CDR3 is TGTGCTCTTGGGAACCAGGCCTTCCTACTCCCTGGGGGATACCGGTTTCAGAACGCCGATAAACTCATCTTT. V is TRDV1 and J is TRDJ1; 11 bases match TRDD3. The J gene, missing from TCRdb, was assigned here through DNA to germline matching. The CDR3 sequence is 24 residues long. The germline V gene encodes CDR1 TSWWSYY and CDR2 QGS. V was pared by 5 bases and J by 3 bases, with 32 bases of the junction left unmatched.

This clone was observed a few times. The likely explanation is a read error, given a far larger clone one base away. The identical CDR3 is also encoded by other nucleotide sequences in the sample. This chain uses TRDV1 with TRDJ1; D possibly corresponds to TRDD2 (6 bases). The J gene, missing from TCRdb, was assigned here through DNA to germline matching. The CDR3 sequence is 21 residues long. V dropped 0 bases and J dropped 1 base, with 27 bases sitting between them. Germline assignment: CDR1 TSWWSYY and CDR2 QGS. The CDR3 nucleotides are TGTGCTCTTGGGGAACTAGATCCTACTGTTATCGGGGGGTACGGCACCGATAAACTCATCTTT. It yields the protein CALGELDPTVIGGYGTDKLIF.

This clone has a count of ten or more. The TCRdb protein comes from a much larger clone and disagrees with this DNA's translation at residue 3, likely due to a read error; the protein given here is derived from the DNA. As DNA, the CDR3 is TGTGCTTTTGGGGAACTAGGTCCTTTGGGCCCTGGGGGGTCCTTTTACACCGATAAACTCATCTTT. Amino acids: CAFGELGPLGPGGSFYTDKLIF. V and J are TRDV1 and TRDJ1, with 7 bases that match TRDD3. TCRdb supplies no J gene; here it was assigned by aligning the nucleotide sequence to germline. Germline CDR1 reads TSWWSYY; CDR2 reads QGS. CDR3 length equals 22 residues.

This clone was recorded at least ten times. The sample contains more than one DNA sequence encoding this CDR3. This rearrangement joins TRDV1 to TRDJ1; 13 nucleotides line up with TRDD3. CDR1 TSWWSYY and CDR2 QGS come from the germline V gene. The CDR3 covers 26 residues. The V gene end was trimmed by 2 bases and the J gene end by 3 bases; junction bases not matched to a gene: 33. The CDR3: CALGEKSFLRVLTGGYAVKFSDKLIF. The CDR3, as DNA: TGTGCTCTTGGGGAAAAATCGTTCCTAAGGGTTTTAACTGGGGGATACGCCGTGAAGTTCTCCGATAAACTCATCTTT.

This clone was observed many times. The chain employs TRDV2 and TRDJ1; 9 nucleotides agree with TRDD3. TCRdb is silent on the J gene; assignment here came from matching the DNA to germline. Germline V gene data show CDR1 as GEAIGNYY and CDR2 as EKD. The CDR3 sequence is 18 residues long. V lost 1 base, J lost 9 bases, and 20 bases stayed unmatched. The CDR3 loop is CACDTIRTGGANWVELIF. The CDR3 coding sequence is TGTGCCTGTGACACTATTCGTACTGGGGGAGCCAACTGGGTGGAACTCATCTTT.

This clone was detected a few times. The likely explanation is a read error, given a far larger clone one base away. Other DNA sequences in the sample encode the same CDR3. The chain links TRDV1 to TRDJ1, with a weak D call TRDD2 (7 bases). TCRdb records no J gene; here it was assigned by comparing the DNA to germline. CDR1 TSWWSYY and CDR2 QGS come from the germline V gene. The CDR3 totals 23 residues. V lost 2 bases, J lost 1 base, and 35 bases lay in between. The CDR3 DNA is TGTGCTCTTGGGGAATTTTTTCCGTTTTCCTACGTGGGGGGGTACGTAGCCACCGATAAACTCATCTTT. Translating gives CALGEFFPFSYVGGYVATDKLIF.

This clone has a count of ten or more. V gene TRAV29/DV5 combines with J gene TRDJ3; 10 nucleotides align to TRDD3. CDR3 length: 18 amino acids. Germline CDR1 and CDR2: NSMFDY and ISSIKDK. V shed 0 bases and J 0 bases; nucleotides not matched to a gene: 3. In nucleotides, the CDR3 is TGTGCAGCAAGCGCGTTGGGGGATACCTCCTGGGACACCCGACAGATGTTTTTC. Its protein product is CAASALGDTSWDTRQMFF.

A word on this clone: TCRdb's entry gives the protein of a much larger clone, which mismatches this DNA's translation at residue 16, likely from a read error; the protein reported here is translated from the DNA. V is TRDV1 and J is TRDJ1; 8 nucleotides agree with TRDD3. As TCRdb names no J gene, one was assigned here on the basis of a DNA match to germline. The germline CDR1 and CDR2 sequences are TSWWSYY and QGS. Losses at the gene ends were 3 bases for V and 3 bases for J; bases not matched to a gene: 24. CDR3 length: 21 residues. The CDR3 protein is CALGDSGLLPLLGVFADKLIF. CDR3 bases: TGTGCTCTTGGGGACTCCGGCCTCCTGCCTTTACTGGGGGTTTTCGCCGATAAACTCATCTTT.

In the case of this clone: The TCRdb protein comes from a much larger clone and disagrees with this DNA's translation at residue 7, likely due to a read error; the protein given here is derived from the DNA. V usage is TRDV1 and J usage is TRDJ1, with 9 bases identical to TRDD3. Germline matching of the DNA provided the J gene here, since TCRdb leaves it blank. After removal of 2 bases from V and 0 bases from J, the junction contained 19 bases not matched to a gene. CDR3 length equals 21 residues. Germline CDR1 reads TSWWSYY; CDR2 reads QGS. In DNA form, the CDR3 reads TGTGCTCTTGGGGAAACCGCCGGCCTTCTTTGGGGGATAAGGTACACCGATAAACTCATCTTT. It translates to CALGETAGLLWGIRYTDKLIF.

Ten or more counts support this clone. This DNA's translation and the protein TCRdb lists, from a much larger clone, do not match at residue 7, likely due to a read error; the protein shown is translated from the DNA. The CDR3: CALKCISPGIFWGIPTDKLIF. As DNA, the CDR3 is TGTGCTCTTAAATGTATCTCCCCTGGTATCTTCTGGGGGATACCTACCGATAAACTCATCTTT. The rearrangement uses TRDV1 and TRDJ1; TRDD3 matches at 11 bases. Germline V gives CDR1 TSWWSYY, CDR2 QGS. The V segment lost 8 bases and the J segment 2 bases; nucleotides outside the gene matches: 25. This CDR3 contains 21 residues.

This clone has just a few counts. Relative to the germline gene, one junction end is altered; a read error may explain this. The chain couples TRDV1 to TRDJ2, with 11 nucleotides matching TRDD3. The germline V gene has CDR1 TSWWSYY and CDR2 QGS. The CDR3 is made up of 26 amino acids. The CDR3 spells CALGELRSVLPKLLGDRGALTVQLFF. The CDR3 DNA follows: TGTGCTCTTGGGGAACTGAGGTCCGTCCTTCCCAAACTACTGGGGGATAGGGGAGCTTTGACAGTACAACTCTTCTTT.

Many counts were recorded for this clone. Possible read error: a much larger clone is one base away. The same CDR3 arises from other DNA sequences in this sample as well. V usage is TRDV1 and J usage is TRDJ1; 7 nucleotides agree with TRDD3. The germline CDR1 and CDR2 sequences are TSWWSYY and QGS. The CDR3 runs 18 residues. The CDR3 spells CALGSGGPWGLHTDKLIF. CDR3 in DNA: TGTGCTCTTGGGAGCGGAGGACCCTGGGGGTTGCACACCGATAAACTAATCTTT.

Note on this clone: The TCRdb protein comes from a much larger clone and disagrees with this DNA's translation at residue 11, likely due to a read error; the protein given here is derived from the DNA. This chain connects TRDV2 to TRDJ1; the D gene is possibly TRDD3 (6 bases). TCRdb gives no J gene; it was assigned here by matching the DNA to germline. Between the trimmed V and J ends, which lost 4 bases and 0 bases, there was a span of 35 bases. Germline CDR1 GEAIGNYY, CDR2 EKD. This CDR3 spans 22 amino acids. CDR3 sequence reads: CACDKRPRRGNTPNSYTDKLIF. In nucleotides, the CDR3 is TGTGCCTGTGATAAACGCCCTCGTCGGGGGAATACCCCAAACTCGTACACCGATAAACTCATCTTT.

This clone occurred many times. The chain couples TRDV2 to TRDJ1; D is unclear. The J gene comes from matching the DNA to germline here; TCRdb lacks it. The CDR3 runs 18 residues. Trimming stripped 5 bases from V and 0 bases from J, with 24 bases between. Germline V gene sequence: CDR1 GEAIGNYY, CDR2 EKD. The CDR3 DNA follows: TGTGCCTGTGGCGGGGTTGCTACTGCCGGAACATACACCGATAAACTCATCTTT. Its protein product is CACGGVATAGTYTDKLIF.

This clone was seen a handful of times. TCRdb attributes to this sequence the protein of a much larger clone, which differs from the DNA translation at residue 17; a read error is likely, and the protein displayed is translated from the DNA. V gene TRAV36/DV7 combines with J gene TRDJ1; 13 positions agree with TRDD3. Germline V gives CDR1 VTNFRS, CDR2 LTSSGIE (reference sequence). The CDR3 covers 20 residues. The CDR3 sequence: CAVRSSPYWGIRTYTDRLIF. The CDR3 region has the DNA TGTGCTGTTCGTTCCTCCCCTTACTGGGGGATACGGACCTACACCGATAGACTCATCTTT.

Only a few counts were recorded for this clone. The amino acid sequence in TCRdb belongs to a much larger clone and departs from this DNA's translation at residue 11, likely a sequencing read error; the sequence shown is translated from the DNA. The genes are TRDV1 and TRDJ3; tentative D call: TRDD3 (6 bases). TCRdb is silent on the J gene; assignment here came from matching the DNA to germline. The V end was cut by 9 bases, the J end by 2 bases, with 23 bases between. Germline values: CDR1 TSWWSYY, CDR2 QGS. The CDR3 length is 19 residues. The CDR3 nucleotides are TGTGCTCTCGAACCTTCACTCGGGGGGACACCCTGGGACACCCGACAGATGTTTTTC. Its protein is CALEPSLGGTPWDTRQMFF.

This chain joins TRAV14/DV4 and TRDJ1, with a tentative D call TRDD3 (5 bases). TCRdb is silent on the J gene; assignment here came from matching the DNA to germline. Germline CDR1 is TSDPSYG and CDR2 is QGSYDQQN (reference sequence). The CDR3 runs 19 residues. Trimming shortened V by 0 bases and J by 0 bases, and 20 bases separated the two germline ends. CDR3: CAMREGKGGGAGDTDKLIF. The CDR3 nucleotides read TGTGCAATGAGAGAGGGCAAAGGTGGAGGAGCGGGGGACACCGATAAACTCATCTTT.